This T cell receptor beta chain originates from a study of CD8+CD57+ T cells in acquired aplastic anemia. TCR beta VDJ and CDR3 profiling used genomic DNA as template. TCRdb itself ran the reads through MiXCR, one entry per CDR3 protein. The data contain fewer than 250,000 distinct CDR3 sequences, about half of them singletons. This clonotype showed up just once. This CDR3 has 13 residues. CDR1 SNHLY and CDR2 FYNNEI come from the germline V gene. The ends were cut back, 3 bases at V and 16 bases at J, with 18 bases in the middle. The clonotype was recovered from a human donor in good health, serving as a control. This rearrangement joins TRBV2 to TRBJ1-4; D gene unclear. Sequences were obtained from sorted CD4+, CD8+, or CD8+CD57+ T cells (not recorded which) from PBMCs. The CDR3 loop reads CASSEILRENPFF. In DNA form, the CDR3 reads TGTGCCAGCAGTGAGATTCTGCGGGAAAACCCGTTTTTT.